The 28 T cell receptor beta chains reported below all come from one sample, sequenced in a study of T cells in Graves' hyperthyroidism and ophthalmopathy. TCR beta CDR3 regions were amplified from RNA transcripts. A set of HTBI primers served as the primers for a first-round RT-PCR of the TCR CDR3. MiXCR was run by TCRdb on the multiplex PCR reads, yielding one entry per CDR3 protein. The sample includes approximately 600,000 distinct CDR3 sequences, around 21% of them seen just once. Sequencing used blood. The receptors derive from a man aged 25-40 years with Graves' ophthalmopathy.

The V gene is TRBV18, the J gene TRBJ2-2, with 10 nucleotides matching TRBD2. The CDR3 totals 16 residues. The germline gives CDR1 KGHSH, CDR2 LQKENI. Trimming at V came to 0 bases and at J to 4 bases, leaving 2 bases not matched to a gene. The CDR3 nucleotides are TGTGCCAGCTCACCACCGGGACTAGCGACCACCGGGGAGCTGTTTTTT. It translates to CASSPPGLATTGELFF.

V and J are TRBV6-2 or TRBV6-3 and TRBJ1-5; unclear D gene. With 5 bases removed from V and 9 bases from J, the gap between germline ends came to 14 bases. This CDR3 has 13 residues. Per germline, CDR1 MNHEY and CDR2 SVGEGT. The CDR3 reads CASSLDTLGPQHF. As DNA, the CDR3 is TGTGCCAGCAGTCTTGACACCCTAGGGCCCCAGCATTTT.

This clonotype has a handful of counts. The rearrangement joins TRBV20-1 to TRBJ2-7; 8 bases agree with TRBD2. V trimming: 7 bases; J trimming: 4 bases; junction bases outside the gene matches: 12. The CDR3 covers 14 residues. Germline CDR1 DFQATT, CDR2 SNEGSKA (reference sequence). CDR3 nucleotides: TGCAGTGTCTCCCCGGGGGGGAGAAGATACGAGCAGTACTTC. Its protein product is CSVSPGGRRYEQYF.

This clonotype was found a few times. The rearrangement links TRBV18 to TRBJ1-6; D may be TRBD1 (5 bases). The length of the CDR3 is 15 residues. Trimming left V 3 bases short and J 5 bases short, with 11 bases between. Germline CDR1 KGHSH, CDR2 LQKENI. Written as DNA, the CDR3 is TGTGCCAGCTCACCGGGGGAGGCGAATAATTCACCCCTCCACTTT. Encoded protein: CASSPGEANNSPLHF.

This clonotype showed up many times. The chain joins TRBV28 to TRBJ1-1; no firm D call. V was clipped by 3 bases and J by 2 bases, with 10 bases between them. The CDR3 consists of 14 residues. The germline V gene encodes CDR1 MDHEN and CDR2 SYDVKM. This CDR3 is CASSLGRENTEAFF. The CDR3 DNA reads TGTGCCAGCAGTTTGGGGAGGGAAAACACTGAAGCTTTCTTT.

The rearrangement links TRBV10-3 to TRBJ2-7; TRBD2 matches 10 bases. Germline V lookup: CDR1 ENHRY, CDR2 SYGVKD. CDR3 length equals 15 residues. J lost 0 bases, V lost 7 bases, and 6 bases had no gene match. CDR3 in amino acids: CAIKSGLADSYEQYF. DNA for the CDR3: TGTGCCATCAAAAGTGGACTAGCGGACTCCTACGAGCAGTACTTC.

This clonotype was seen ten or more times. The chain links TRBV28 to TRBJ2-3; TRBD2 matches at 14 bases. CDR3 size: 14 residues. Germline loops: CDR1 MDHEN, CDR2 SYDVKM. V trimming: 7 bases; J trimming: 7 bases; junction bases outside the gene matches: 4. This CDR3 reads CASIGTSGSHTQYF. The CDR3 DNA sequence: TGTGCCAGCATAGGGACTAGCGGGAGTCATACGCAGTATTTT.

Concerning this clonotype itself: This CDR3 is missing its conserved last phenylalanine or tryptophan, likely due to a read error. The chain uses TRBV10-3 and TRBJ2-3; no firm D call. The CDR3 loop spans 14 amino acids. V was cut by 3 bases and J by 0 bases, with 7 bases left in between. Germline V lookup: CDR1 ENHRY, CDR2 SYGVKD. DNA of the CDR3: TGTGCCATCAGTGATTCCGCTAGCACAGATACGCAGTATTAT. This encodes CAISDSASTDTQYY.

The chain couples TRBV7-2 to TRBJ2-6, with D perhaps matching TRBD1 (5 bases). Germline CDR1 and CDR2: SGHTA and FQGNSA. Trimming pared 5 bases from V and 5 bases from J, leaving 10 bases between. CDR3 length: 14 amino acids. The DNA of the CDR3 is TGTGCCAGCAGCACCTGGGGCAGGGCCAACGTCCTGACTTTC. Its translation: CASSTWGRANVLTF.

J is TRBJ2-4 and V is TRBV6-1, with a tentative D call TRBD1 (7 bases). The CDR3 runs to 15 residues. Trimming shortened V by 5 bases and J by 0 bases, and 11 bases separated the two germline ends. The germline V gene encodes CDR1 MNHNS and CDR2 SASEGT. The CDR3 protein is CASSRQGGAKNIQYF. In DNA form, the CDR3 reads TGTGCCAGCAGTCGACAGGGAGGAGCCAAAAACATTCAGTACTTC.

This clonotype was recorded a few times. This chain joins TRBV2 and TRBJ2-1; 7 bases line up with TRBD1. J was trimmed by 1 base and V by 5 bases; bases with no gene match: 5. The CDR3 is 15 amino acids. Germline CDR1 is SNHLY and CDR2 is FYNNEI. CDR3 nucleotides: TGTGCCAGCAGTCCAATGGGACAGTCCTACAATGAGCAGTTCTTC. This sequence encodes CASSPMGQSYNEQFF.

This clonotype was detected a few times. The rearrangement links TRBV30 to TRBJ2-7; 9 bases match TRBD1. The V segment lost 4 bases and the J segment 4 bases; nucleotides outside the gene matches: 2. Germline loops: CDR1 GTSNPN, CDR2 SVGIG (reference sequence). CDR3 length: 12 residues. The CDR3 here is CAWTTGGYEQYF. CDR3 DNA: TGTGCCTGGACGACAGGGGGGTACGAGCAGTACTTC.

This clonotype was seen a few times. This rearrangement joins TRBV20-1 to TRBJ1-5; possible D gene TRBD1, 5 bases. The CDR3 consists of 15 residues. Trimming took 3 bases from V and 7 from J, leaving 19 bases between them. Germline V CDR1 and CDR2: DFQATT, SNEGSKA (reference sequence). This CDR3 is CSASTAGNILQPQHF. The DNA of the CDR3 is TGCAGTGCTAGTACCGCAGGGAACATATTGCAGCCCCAGCATTTT.

This clonotype came up a few times. The rearrangement joins TRBV27 to TRBJ2-7; D not resolved. CDR1 MNHEY and CDR2 SMNVEV come from the germline V gene (reference sequence). With 3 bases removed from V and 3 bases from J, the gap between germline ends came to 9 bases. This CDR3 comprises 13 residues. CDR3 region: CASSLTENYEQYF. The DNA for the CDR3 is TGTGCCAGCAGTTTGACGGAGAACTACGAGCAGTACTTC.

This clonotype was recorded at least ten times. This chain uses TRBV28 with TRBJ1-1, with D possibly being TRBD1 (5 bases). V was clipped by 6 bases and J by 4 bases, with 12 bases between them. The V gene's germline CDR1 is MDHEN and CDR2 SYDVKM. CDR3 length: 13 amino acids. CDR3 protein: CASSRQLGTEAFF. The CDR3 DNA reads as TGTGCCAGCAGCCGACAGTTGGGCACTGAAGCTTTCTTT.

A few counts support this clonotype. The chain recombines TRBV4-1 with TRBJ2-7; D may be TRBD2 (5 bases). The CDR3 consists of 13 residues. The germline V gene has CDR1 MGHRA and CDR2 YSYEKL. Trimming removed 1 base at V and 5 bases at J, with 9 bases between. DNA for the CDR3: TGCGCCAGCAGCCAAGGGTCCGGGAACGAGCAGTACTTC. It yields the protein CASSQGSGNEQYF.

At least ten counts were recorded for this clonotype. The chain is built from TRBV28 and TRBJ2-7; D possibly corresponds to TRBD1 (6 bases). The CDR3 is 12 amino acids. The V and J ends lost 5 bases and 6 bases respectively, with 11 bases between them. The V gene's germline CDR1 is MDHEN and CDR2 SYDVKM. This CDR3 is CASSNRVSEQYF. The CDR3 DNA sequence: TGTGCCAGCAGTAACAGGGTAAGCGAGCAGTACTTC.

The chain is built from TRBV20-1 and TRBJ2-7, with TRBD2 as a possible D gene (5 bases). The CDR3 sequence is 13 residues long. Germline assignment: CDR1 DFQATT and CDR2 SNEGSKA (reference sequence). With 3 bases removed from V and 4 bases from J, the gap between germline ends came to 13 bases. DNA of the CDR3: TGCAGTGCTAGTCTACTAGTCGGGTACGAGCAGTACTTC. Protein product: CSASLLVGYEQYF.

The rearrangement joins TRBV7-9 to TRBJ2-3; 8 positions agree with TRBD2. Germline CDR1 is SEHNR and CDR2 is FQNEAQ (reference sequence). V lost 10 bases to trimming and J lost 0 bases; unmatched junction nucleotides: 15. This CDR3 region has 17 residues. The CDR3 region is CATKSGKREYSTDTQYF. The CDR3 DNA follows: TGTGCCACCAAGAGTGGAAAGCGGGAGTACAGCACAGATACGCAGTATTTT. Supplemented by reference TRBV7-9 and TRBJ2-3, the full variable domain reads DTGVSQNPRHKITKRGQNVTFRCDPISEHNRLYWYRQTLGQGPEFLTYFQNEAQLEKSRLLSDRFSAERPKGSFSTLEIQRTEQGDSAMYLCATKSGKREYSTDTQYFGPGTRLTVL.

This clonotype was recorded many times. This chain joins TRBV27 and TRBJ1-1; no reliable D call. The V and J ends lost 4 bases and 1 base respectively, with 10 bases between them. The CDR3 runs 14 residues. CDR1 and CDR2 from the germline V gene are MNHEY and SMNVEV (reference sequence). The CDR3 region has the DNA TGTGCCAGCAGTTCTGGACTTACGAACACTGAAGCTTTCTTT. Translating it yields CASSSGLTNTEAFF.

This clonotype has more than one count but fewer than ten. The genes are TRBV27 and TRBJ2-7, with 10 bases lining up with TRBD2. The J segment lost 7 bases and the V segment lost 5 bases, leaving 17 bases of the junction unmatched. This CDR3 has 17 residues. CDR1 and CDR2 from the germline V gene are MNHEY and SMNVEV (reference sequence). The CDR3 protein is CASSRDFLAGVSGEQYF. The CDR3 nucleotides read TGTGCCAGCAGTCGCGACTTTCTAGCGGGAGTATCGGGTGAGCAGTACTTC.

This clonotype was seen just once. The J gene is TRBJ2-7, the V gene TRBV12-3 or TRBV12-4, with 10 bases that match TRBD1. The V gene end was trimmed by 5 bases and the J gene end by 6 bases; junction bases not matched to a gene: 7. The CDR3 is 14 amino acids. CDR3 in amino acids: CASSIGTGEVEQYF. In DNA form, the CDR3 reads TGTGCCAGCAGTATTGGGACAGGGGAGGTCGAGCAGTACTTC.

A few counts support this clonotype. The CDR3, as DNA: TGTGCCAGCAGCTCCATTTCGGAGAGCACAGATACGCAGTATTTT. Its translation: CASSSISESTDTQYF. The chain links TRBV11-2 to TRBJ2-3, with D hard to call. Germline CDR1 SGHAT, CDR2 FQNNGV. CDR3 length: 15 residues. V was shortened by 4 bases and J by 0 bases, with 11 bases between the two germline ends. The full variable domain, its missing parts supplied by reference TRBV11-2 and TRBJ2-3, is EAGVAQSPRYKIIEKRQSVAFWCNPISGHATLYWYQQILGQGPKLLIQFQNNGVVDDSQLPKDRFSAERLKGVDSTLKIQPAKLEDSAVYLCASSSISESTDTQYFGPGTRLTVL.

The chain links TRBV19 to TRBJ2-1; 8 nucleotides match TRBD2. Looked up from germline, CDR1 is LNHDA and CDR2 is SQIVND (reference sequence). The J segment lost 3 bases and the V segment lost 5 bases, leaving 3 bases of the junction unmatched. The CDR3 runs 14 residues. The CDR3 nucleotides read TGTGCCAGTAGTTATAGCGGGATCTACAATGAGCAGTTCTTC. This gives the protein CASSYSGIYNEQFF.

This clonotype was counted at least ten times. The V and J genes are TRBV2 and TRBJ2-2, with a possible D match to TRBD2 (6 bases). Trimming stripped 2 bases from V and 0 bases from J, with 10 bases between. Germline V lookup: CDR1 SNHLY, CDR2 FYNNEI. CDR3 length equals 16 residues. The CDR3: CASSERSGANTGELFF. The CDR3 DNA reads as TGTGCCAGCAGTGAACGATCGGGGGCGAACACCGGGGAGCTGTTTTTT.

This clonotype was picked up a small number of times. The chain has TRBV6-5 and TRBJ2-7; maybe TRBD1 (6 bases). This CDR3 is 13 amino acids long. Trimming shortened V by 0 bases and J by 3 bases, and 6 bases separated the two germline ends. Germline loops: CDR1 MNHEY, CDR2 SVGAGI. The CDR3 DNA sequence: TGTGCCAGCAGTTACTCACAGGGCTACGAGCAGTACTTC. Protein product: CASSYSQGYEQYF.

J is TRBJ2-1 and V is TRBV27; D not certain. This CDR3 region has 14 residues. CDR1 is MNHEY, CDR2 SMNVEV, per germline (reference sequence). V was clipped by 6 bases and J by 0 bases, with 9 bases between them. For the CDR3, the DNA is TGTGCCAGCAGGAAACCGGGCTCCTACAATGAGCAGTTCTTC. Protein: CASRKPGSYNEQFF.

The chain uses TRBV2 and TRBJ1-5; D gene ambiguous. The germline V gene encodes CDR1 SNHLY and CDR2 FYNNEI. The CDR3 covers 13 residues. V was trimmed by 2 bases and J by 5 bases, leaving 7 bases between them. The CDR3 DNA reads as TGTGCCAGCAGTGAAAATGGGGATCAGCCCCAGCATTTT. Translated: CASSENGDQPQHF.